This TCR beta chain was identified in a study of blood T cells in healthy people across ages. This CDR3 comprises 14 residues. Trimming took off 1 base at V and 0 bases at J, with 7 bases between the two ends. The germline CDR1 and CDR2 sequences are LGHDT and YNNKEL (reference sequence). Each donor had 7.5 to 10 milliliters of peripheral blood drawn. Study observations and caveats: The long-lived group displayed more naive CD4+ cells, plus higher diversity, than the aged donors did.

Regarding this clonotype: The target antigen is unknown.

Sample-barcoded 5' priming and a J-beta primer mix drove a second PCR of about 6 to 12 cycles. All cDNA molecules were each tagged by a template-switch adaptor with 12 random nucleotides. There were at least 2.5 million CDR3-containing paired-end reads obtained from each sample. TCRdb recomputed calls from the 5' RACE reads with MiXCR, one row per CDR3 protein. This sample has some 1 million distinct CDR3 sequences; more than 35% occur once, and the top ten carry under 20%. The genes are TRBV3-1 and TRBJ2-7; D gene ambiguous. Sequences were obtained from blood. The sequence derives from a woman aged 55-69 years in good health. CDR3 sequence: CASSQVTSSYEQYF. DNA for the CDR3: TGTGCCAGCAGCCAAGTGACCAGCTCCTACGAGCAGTACTTC.